The source of this TCR beta chain is a study of identifying expanded T cells in peripheral blood. Study-wide results and limits: Across healthy donors, higher total template counts meant significantly greater roughly two-week count variance. Over two and four weeks, about 15 and 19 clones changed, versus approximately 1.1 between replicates.

Of note for this clone: Antigen: not known.

Sequencing was performed with immunoSEQ multiplex PCR; in TCRdb, only in-frame clones are kept and a portion is missing. The repertoire consists of about 94,000 clones, with roughly 88% occurring once and the leading ten covering under 6.5%. The V gene's germline CDR1 is SGHTA and CDR2 FQGNSA. The CDR3 length is 14 residues. Trimming pared 0 bases from V and 0 bases from J, leaving 5 bases between. During the collection period, no donor immune events like infections were recorded. Specimen: blood. The rearrangement uses TRBV7-2 and TRBJ1-2, with D unresolved. The TCR was taken from a person aged 18 to 75 in good health. CDR3 bases: TGTGCCAGCAGCTTAGCCAGGTCTAACTATGGCTACACCTTC. It specifies CASSLARSNYGYTF.